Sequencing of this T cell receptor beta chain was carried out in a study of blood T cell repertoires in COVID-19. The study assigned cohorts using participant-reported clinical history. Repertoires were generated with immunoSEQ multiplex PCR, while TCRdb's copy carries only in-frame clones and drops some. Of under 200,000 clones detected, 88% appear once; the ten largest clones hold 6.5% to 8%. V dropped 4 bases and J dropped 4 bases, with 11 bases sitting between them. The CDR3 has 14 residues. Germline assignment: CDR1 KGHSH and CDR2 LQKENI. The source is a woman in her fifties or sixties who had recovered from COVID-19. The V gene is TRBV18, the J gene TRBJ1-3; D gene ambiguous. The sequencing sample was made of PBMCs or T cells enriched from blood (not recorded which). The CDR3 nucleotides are TGTGCCAGCTCACGGGAGGAGACGGGAAACACCATATATTTT. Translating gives CASSREETGNTIYF.